The 21 T cell receptor beta chains listed next were all sequenced from one sample in a study of T cells after posttransplantation cyclophosphamide. A marrow graft followed busulfan-fludarabine conditioning, with cyclophosphamide on days +3 and +4. Using immunoSEQ multiplex PCR, the repertoire was profiled, and TCRdb retains in-frame clones only, with some absent. The data contain some 10,000 clones, approximately 86% of them singletons. Sequencing was performed on CD4+ T cells sorted from PBMCs, taken after allogeneic stem cell transplant with posttransplant cyclophosphamide. The receptors derive from a male patient between 25 and 40 years old who received an allogeneic stem cell transplant from a related donor, was CMV-positive, and had acute GVHD only. Some T cells here may be from the graft donor.

The chain recombines TRBV19 with TRBJ1-2; tentatively, D is TRBD1 (5 bases). V was pared by 5 bases and J by 5 bases, with 9 bases between. From germline, CDR1 is LNHDA and CDR2 SQIVND (reference sequence). This CDR3 contains 12 residues. In nucleotides, the CDR3 is TGTGCCAGTAGTCCTAGACAGTATGGCTACACCTTC. The encoded protein is CASSPRQYGYTF.

This clone was seen only a few times. The junction does not match germline at one end; this may be a read error. The chain employs TRBV4-3 and TRBJ1-1; D gene unclear. CDR3 length: 16 residues. Germline V gives CDR1 LGHNA, CDR2 YSLEER. This CDR3 reads CASSPKGRTSNSEAFF. Here the CDR3 DNA reads TGCGCCAGCAGCCCAAAAGGGAGGACCTCGAACAGTGAAGCTTTCTTT.

This chain uses TRBV7-9 with TRBJ2-7; D gene unclear. Trimming left V 4 bases short and J 0 bases short, with 4 bases between. Germline CDR1 and CDR2: SEHNR and FQNEAQ (reference sequence). CDR3 size: 12 residues. The CDR3 nucleotides read TGTGCCAGCAGCTGGAGCTCCTACGAGCAGTACTTC. It encodes CASSWSSYEQYF.

The chain uses TRBV11-2 and TRBJ1-1, with 7 positions matching TRBD1. The CDR3 is 16 amino acids. The V segment lost 3 bases and the J segment 4 bases; nucleotides outside the gene matches: 11. The germline CDR1 and CDR2 sequences are SGHAT and FQNNGV. As DNA, the CDR3 is TGTGCCAGCAGCTTGCGATTAGGGGGCGCGGGCACTGAAGCTTTCTTT. Protein product: CASSLRLGGAGTEAFF.

The V and J genes are TRBV30 and TRBJ1-5; D call uncertain. This CDR3 region has 13 residues. The ends were cut back, 1 base at V and 2 bases at J, with 6 bases in the middle. Germline CDR1 and CDR2: GTSNPN and SVGIG (reference sequence). The CDR3 bases are TGTGCCTGGAGTGGCGGGGGCAATCAGCCCCAGCATTTT. Translated: CAWSGGGNQPQHF.

The chain carries TRBV11-2 and TRBJ1-1; 9 nucleotides match TRBD1. V lost 5 bases to trimming and J lost 6 bases; unmatched junction nucleotides: 10. Germline-derived CDR1 and CDR2 are SGHAT and FQNNGV. This CDR3 has 15 amino acids. DNA for the CDR3: TGTGCCAGCAGCCCGCGAACAGGGGGCTTCGCTGAAGCTTTCTTT. Amino acid sequence: CASSPRTGGFAEAFF.

The chain couples TRBV6-6 to TRBJ2-7; no reliable D call. Looked up from germline, CDR1 is MNHNY and CDR2 is SVGAGI (reference sequence). The CDR3 spans 14 residues. V gave up 2 bases and J gave up 3 bases, with 11 bases separating them. The CDR3 loop reads CASSYNTNYYEQYF. CDR3 nucleotide sequence: TGTGCCAGCAGTTACAACACGAACTACTACGAGCAGTACTTC.

The V gene is TRBV7-2, the J gene TRBJ2-4, with D unresolved. V was trimmed by 5 bases and J by 13 bases, leaving 15 bases between them. Germline lookup yields CDR1 SGHTA and CDR2 FQGNSA. The CDR3 has 12 residues. The CDR3 loop is CASSPSRYRQYF. CDR3 nucleotide sequence: TGTGCCAGCAGCCCGTCCCGGTACCGGCAGTACTTC.

The DNA for the CDR3 is TGTGCCAGCAGTCCTCGGGTTGGCGCAGATACGCAGTATTTT. Encoded protein: CASSPRVGADTQYF. The rearrangement links TRBV25-1 to TRBJ2-3, with no clear D. V was pared by 5 bases and J by 4 bases, with 13 bases between. Germline values: CDR1 MGHDK, CDR2 SYGVNS. CDR3 size: 14 residues.

Details on this clone: One end of the junction is discordant with germline, which a read error may explain. V gene TRBV29-1 combines with J gene TRBJ2-1, with D possibly TRBD2 on 5 matching bases. Looked up from germline, CDR1 is SQVTM and CDR2 is ANQGSEA. The CDR3 has 10 residues. In nucleotides, the CDR3 is TGCAGCGTTGAAATGGGAGAGCGGTTCTTC. Protein sequence: CSVEMGERFF.

The V and J genes are TRBV7-9 and TRBJ2-1, with D maybe TRBD2 (7 bases). The CDR3 contains 15 residues. Germline V gives CDR1 SEHNR, CDR2 FQNEAQ (reference sequence). V was pared by 3 bases and J by 8 bases, with 17 bases between. CDR3 in amino acids: CASSLMSGGSYEQFF. For the CDR3, the DNA is TGTGCCAGCAGCTTGATGTCGGGGGGCAGTTATGAGCAGTTCTTC.

The chain uses TRBV5-4 and TRBJ2-5, with TRBD2 matching 7 bases. With V trimmed by 4 bases and J by 1 base, 7 bases remained unmatched. The CDR3 spans 15 residues. The germline V gene has CDR1 SGHNT and CDR2 YYREEE (reference sequence). The CDR3 DNA reads TGTGCCAGCAGCCCCGCGGGAGTAGGCCAAGAGACCCAGTACTTC. Protein product: CASSPAGVGQETQYF.

The gene calls are TRBV6-1 and TRBJ2-7; the match to TRBD1 covers 10 bases. V lost 6 bases, J lost 1 base, and 6 bases stayed unmatched. The CDR3 sequence is 15 residues long. Germline V CDR1 and CDR2: MNHNS, SASEGT. The CDR3 DNA reads TGTGCCAGCAGGGCCGGGACAGGGGCGTCCTACGAGCAGTACTTC. It encodes CASRAGTGASYEQYF.

V usage is TRBV28 and J usage is TRBJ1-5; TRBD1 matches at 10 bases. Looked up from germline, CDR1 is MDHEN and CDR2 is SYDVKM. The length of the CDR3 is 16 residues. V shed 5 bases and J 2 bases; nucleotides not matched to a gene: 6. This CDR3 is CASSPDRGLGNQPQHF. The CDR3 coding sequence is TGTGCCAGCAGTCCAGACAGGGGGCTCGGCAATCAGCCCCAGCATTTT.

In this sample, this clone turned up once. The chain has TRBV28 and TRBJ1-4; no reliable D call. CDR1 and CDR2 from the germline V gene are MDHEN and SYDVKM. The CDR3 consists of 13 residues. Trimming took off 2 bases at V and 10 bases at J, with 11 bases between the two ends. The DNA of the CDR3 is TGTGCCAGCAGTTTAAAGTCCCCCAGAAAACTGTTTTTT. This sequence encodes CASSLKSPRKLFF.

This clone occurred once. The rearrangement uses TRBV5-4 and TRBJ2-5; 7 nucleotides align to TRBD2. CDR1 is SGHNT, CDR2 YYREEE, per germline (reference sequence). This CDR3 is 15 amino acids long. With V trimmed by 1 base and J by 4 bases, 7 bases remained unmatched. The CDR3 DNA follows: TGTGCCAGCAGCTTGTCGGGGGGTGAGGGAGAGACCCAGTACTTC. It yields the protein CASSLSGGEGETQYF.

This clone was detected only a few times. The chain is built from TRBV6-1 and TRBJ2-5; TRBD2 is a possible D gene (6 bases). Germline V gene sequence: CDR1 MNHNS, CDR2 SASEGT. Deletions cut 9 bases from V and 10 bases from J, with 15 bases between. The CDR3 contains 11 residues. The CDR3 bases are TGTGCCAGTCAGAGGGACGGGAGCCAGTACTTC. It translates to CASQRDGSQYF.

V gene TRBV30 combines with J gene TRBJ1-2; D remains ambiguous. The CDR3 has 12 residues. Germline lookup yields CDR1 GTSNPN and CDR2 SVGIG (reference sequence). The ends were cut back, 8 bases at V and 4 bases at J, with 14 bases in the middle. The CDR3 DNA sequence: TGTGCCGCAGGTCGAAGGTTCTATGGCTACACCTTC. Amino acids: CAAGRRFYGYTF.

The chain has TRBV13 and TRBJ1-5; possible D gene TRBD1, 6 bases. The germline V and J ends were trimmed by 5 bases and 3 bases, with 11 bases remaining between them. Per germline, CDR1 PRHDT and CDR2 FYEKMQ (reference sequence). This CDR3 region has 14 residues. The CDR3 bases are TGTGCCAGCAGCCGGGGACACCTCAATCAGCCCCAGCATTTT. Translation: CASSRGHLNQPQHF.

V and J are TRBV27 and TRBJ2-6, with 8 bases that match TRBD1. CDR1 and CDR2 from the germline V gene are MNHEY and SMNVEV (reference sequence). With V trimmed by 5 bases and J by 0 bases, 9 bases remained unmatched. This CDR3 region has 18 residues. CDR3 residues: CASSQTGVGASGANVLTF. The CDR3 coding sequence is TGTGCCAGCAGTCAGACAGGGGTAGGCGCCTCTGGGGCCAACGTCCTGACTTTC.

This chain uses TRBV18 with TRBJ2-7, with 11 bases that match TRBD1. Trimming removed 3 bases from V and 3 bases from J; junction bases left unmatched: 10. The CDR3 covers 17 residues. Germline V CDR1 and CDR2: KGHSH, LQKENI. The CDR3 nucleotides read TGTGCCAGCTCACCGGACAGGGGGCGCGTTAATTTCTACGAGCAGTACTTC. As protein: CASSPDRGRVNFYEQYF.